This T cell receptor beta chain was documented in a study of B cell selection in AIRE deficiency. General observations from the study: About a third of healthy-shared Treg TCRbeta sequences appeared in patient Tconv cells.

The regulatory T cell sort gate was CD4+CD25hiCD127low/negative. Germline CDR1 is SGHNT and CDR2 is YYREEE (reference sequence). Trimming shortened V by 4 bases and J by 7 bases, and 16 bases separated the two germline ends. This CDR3 has 14 amino acids. Assay used: immunoSEQ multiplex PCR; TCRdb lists only in-frame clones, some missing. The table lists around 26,000 clones, about 90% of them singletons. Comments on this clone: The antigen is undetermined.

Sequenced: CD4+CD25+ Tregs sorted from PBMCs. The origin of this receptor is a human donor in good health. The J gene is TRBJ2-3, the V gene TRBV5-4, with TRBD1 as a possible D gene (6 bases). The CDR3 loop is CASSVDRSTNTQYF. The CDR3 bases are TGTGCCAGCAGCGTCGACAGGTCTACAAATACGCAGTATTTT.